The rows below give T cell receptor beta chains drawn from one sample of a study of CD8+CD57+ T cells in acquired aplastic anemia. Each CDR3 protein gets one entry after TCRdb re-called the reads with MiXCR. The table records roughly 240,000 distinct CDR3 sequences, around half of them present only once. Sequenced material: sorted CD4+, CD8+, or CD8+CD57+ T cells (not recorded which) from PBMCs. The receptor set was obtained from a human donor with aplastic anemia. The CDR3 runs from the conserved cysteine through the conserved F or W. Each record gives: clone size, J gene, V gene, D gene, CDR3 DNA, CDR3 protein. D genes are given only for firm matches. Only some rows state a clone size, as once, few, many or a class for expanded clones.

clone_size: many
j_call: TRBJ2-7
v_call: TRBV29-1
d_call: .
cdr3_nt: TGCAGCACCACGGGACAAAGCTCCTACGAGCAGTACTTC
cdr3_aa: CSTTGQSSYEQYF

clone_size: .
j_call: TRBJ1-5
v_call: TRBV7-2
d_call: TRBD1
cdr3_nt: TGTGCCAGCAGCTTAGGTTTTGGGACAGATAGCAATCAGCCCCAGCATTTT
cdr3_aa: CASSLGFGTDSNQPQHF

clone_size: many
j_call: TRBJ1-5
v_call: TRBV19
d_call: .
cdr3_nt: TGTGCCAGTAGTATCGACGGCTTACGTGAGCCCCAGCATTTT
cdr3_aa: CASSIDGLREPQHF

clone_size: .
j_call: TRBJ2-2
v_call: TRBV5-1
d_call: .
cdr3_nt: TGCGCCAGCAGCCCCGGACAGCCCACCGGGGAGCTGTTTTTT
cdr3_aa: CASSPGQPTGELFF

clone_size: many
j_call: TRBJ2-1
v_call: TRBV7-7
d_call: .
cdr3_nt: TGTGCTAGCAGCATAGGGCCTAGCCACTCCTACAATGAGCAGTTCTTC
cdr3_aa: CASSIGPSHSYNEQFF

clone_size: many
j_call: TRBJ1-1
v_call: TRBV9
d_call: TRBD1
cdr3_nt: TGTGCCAGCAGCGGACAGGGGAAGAACACTGAAGCTTTCTTT
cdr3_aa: CASSGQGKNTEAFF

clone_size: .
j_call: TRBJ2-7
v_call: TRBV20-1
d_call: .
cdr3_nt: TGCAGTGCTAGTCCATCTAGCTCGGGTGAGCAGTACTTC
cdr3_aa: CSASPSSSGEQYF

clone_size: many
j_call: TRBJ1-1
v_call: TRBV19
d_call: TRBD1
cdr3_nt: TGTGCCAGTAGTAACCAGACAGGGTTAGTCACTGAAGCTTTCTTT
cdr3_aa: CASSNQTGLVTEAFF

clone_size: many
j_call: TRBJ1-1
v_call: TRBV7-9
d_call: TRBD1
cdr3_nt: TGTGCCAGCAGCTCAAGGACAGGGGGCGAGAACACTGAAGCTCTCTTT
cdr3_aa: CASSSRTGGENTEALF

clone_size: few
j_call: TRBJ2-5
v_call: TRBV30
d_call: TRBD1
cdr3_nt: TGTGCCTGGAGTCGGGACAGGGCGGAGACCCAGTACTTC
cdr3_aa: CAWSRDRAETQYF

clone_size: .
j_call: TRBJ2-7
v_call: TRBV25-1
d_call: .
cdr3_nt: TGTGCCAGCAGTGCTCCCGGGCCCACCTACGAGCAGTACTTC
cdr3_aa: CASSAPGPTYEQYF

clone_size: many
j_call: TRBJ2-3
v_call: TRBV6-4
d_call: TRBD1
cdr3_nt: TGTGCCAGCAGCGACAGGGGAAGCACAGATACGCAGTATTTT
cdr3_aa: CASSDRGSTDTQYF

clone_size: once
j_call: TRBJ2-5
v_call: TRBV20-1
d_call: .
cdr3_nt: TGCAGTGCTAGAGATCTTCGAAAAGAGACCCAGTACTTC
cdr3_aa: CSARDLRKETQYF

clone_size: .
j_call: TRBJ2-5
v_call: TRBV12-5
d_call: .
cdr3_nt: TGTGCTAGTGGTTCCCCCTGGGGGGACCAAGAGACCCAGTACTTC
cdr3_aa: CASGSPWGDQETQYF

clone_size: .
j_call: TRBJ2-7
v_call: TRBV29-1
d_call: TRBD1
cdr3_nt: TGCAGCGTAGGACAGGGAACTACCGAGCAGTACTTC
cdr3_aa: CSVGQGTTEQYF

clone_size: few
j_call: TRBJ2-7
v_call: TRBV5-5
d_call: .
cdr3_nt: TGTGCCAGCAGCGGGAGTATCTACGAGCAGTACTTC
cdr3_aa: CASSGSIYEQYF

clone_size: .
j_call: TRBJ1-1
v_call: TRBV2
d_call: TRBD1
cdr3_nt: TGTGCCAGCAGCTATACAGGGGAGAACACTGAAGCTTTCTTT
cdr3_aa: CASSYTGENTEAFF

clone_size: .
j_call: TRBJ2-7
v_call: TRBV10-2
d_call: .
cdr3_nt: TGCGCCAGCAGTGAGCTTGCCCGAAACTACGAGCAGTACTTC
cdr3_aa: CASSELARNYEQYF

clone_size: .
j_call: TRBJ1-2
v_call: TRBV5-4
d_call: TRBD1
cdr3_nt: TGTGCCAGCAGCTTGCGGCGGACAGGCAGCTATGGCTACACCTTC
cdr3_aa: CASSLRRTGSYGYTF

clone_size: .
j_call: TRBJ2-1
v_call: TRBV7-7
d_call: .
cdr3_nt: TGTGCTAGCAGCTTAGGCAGGGTAGGGTACAATGAGCAGTTCTTC
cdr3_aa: CASSLGRVGYNEQFF

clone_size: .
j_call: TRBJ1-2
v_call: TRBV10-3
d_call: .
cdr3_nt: TGTGCCATCAGTGTTGACCTCAACTATGGCTACACCTTC
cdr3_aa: CAISVDLNYGYTF

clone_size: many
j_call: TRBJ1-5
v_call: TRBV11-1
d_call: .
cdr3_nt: TGTGCCAGCAGCAAGGGGGAGGGCAATCAGCCCCAGCATTTT
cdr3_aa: CASSKGEGNQPQHF

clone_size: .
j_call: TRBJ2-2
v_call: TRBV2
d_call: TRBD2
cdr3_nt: TGTGCCAGCAGGGGACTAGCGGGGGCCGGGGAGCTGTTTTTT
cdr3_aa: CASRGLAGAGELFF

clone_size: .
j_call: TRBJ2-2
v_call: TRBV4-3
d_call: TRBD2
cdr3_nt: TGCGCCAGCAGCCAAGGTTCAGGAGCGGGGGAGGCCGGGGAGCTGTTTTTT
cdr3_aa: CASSQGSGAGEAGELFF

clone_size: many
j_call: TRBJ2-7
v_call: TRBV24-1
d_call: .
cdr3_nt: TGTGCCACCAGTGATTCCACCGACAGGCCCTACGAGCAGTACTTC
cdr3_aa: CATSDSTDRPYEQYF

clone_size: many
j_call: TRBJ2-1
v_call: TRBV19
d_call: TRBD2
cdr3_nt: TGTGCCAGTGGAGCGGGGCCCAACAATGAGCAGTTCTTC
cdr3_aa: CASGAGPNNEQFF

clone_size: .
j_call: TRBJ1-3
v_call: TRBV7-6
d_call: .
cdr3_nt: TGTGCCAGCAGCTTATCTACTCGAAACACCATATATTTT
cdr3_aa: CASSLSTRNTIYF

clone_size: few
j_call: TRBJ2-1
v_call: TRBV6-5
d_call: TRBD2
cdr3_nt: TGTGCCAGCAGTCCTATCGCTAGCGGGGGGGTCAATGAGCAGTTCTTC
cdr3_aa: CASSPIASGGVNEQFF

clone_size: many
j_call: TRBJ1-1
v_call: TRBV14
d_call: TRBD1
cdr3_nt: TGTGCCAGCAGCCAAGATGGGTTCCAACAGGGGTTGGCTTTCTTT
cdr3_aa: CASSQDGFQQGLAFF

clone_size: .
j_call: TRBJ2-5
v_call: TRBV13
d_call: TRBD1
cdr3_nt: TGTGCCAGCAGCGGGGACAGGGGTTTAGAAGGGACCCAATACTTC
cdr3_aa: CASSGDRGLEGTQYF

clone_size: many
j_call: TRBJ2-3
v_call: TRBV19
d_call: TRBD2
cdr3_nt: TGTGCCAGTAGCGCCCTAGCGGGAGATACGCAGTATTTT
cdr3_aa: CASSALAGDTQYF

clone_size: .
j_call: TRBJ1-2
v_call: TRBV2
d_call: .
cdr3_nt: TGTGCCAGCAAGGTTCAGAGGGGCACTGGCTACACCTTC
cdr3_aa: CASKVQRGTGYTF

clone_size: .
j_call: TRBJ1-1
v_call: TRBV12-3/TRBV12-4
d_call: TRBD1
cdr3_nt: TGTGCCAGCAGTTCCGGGACAGGGGTGAAAGCTTTCTTT
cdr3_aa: CASSSGTGVKAFF

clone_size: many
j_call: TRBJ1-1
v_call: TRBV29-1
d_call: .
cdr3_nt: TGCAGCGCGCCAATACAGGGCAGGGAAGCTTTCTTT
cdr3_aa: CSAPIQGREAFF

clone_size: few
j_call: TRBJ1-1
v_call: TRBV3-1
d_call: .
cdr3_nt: TGTGCCAGCAGCCAAGATTCGGGGAACACTGAAGCTTTCTTT
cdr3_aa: CASSQDSGNTEAFF

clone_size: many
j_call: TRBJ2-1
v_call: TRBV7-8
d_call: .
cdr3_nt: TGTGCCAGCAGCTTAGCGCTGGGACTGCGAAATGAGCAGTTCTTC
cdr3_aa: CASSLALGLRNEQFF